The table lists the clone carrying this T cell receptor (beta chain) with many counts. Time point specified: sample taken at primary tumor resection. Samples came from some 71 TRACERx patients with untreated early-stage lung cancer. These data originate in a study of spatial heterogeneity in lung cancer. One entry per CDR3 protein, called by TCRdb with MiXCR from the 5' RACE reads. This table holds about 39,000 distinct CDR3 sequences, around 3.3% found once. J was trimmed by 6 bases and V by 6 bases; bases with no gene match: 20. This CDR3 region has 19 residues. CDR1 is MNHEY, CDR2 SVGAGI, per germline.

The sequenced sample was normal lung tissue next to the tumor, obtained at surgery. This sequence joins TRBV6-5 and TRBJ2-2, with 9 bases identical to TRBD2. This receptor was taken from a male donor with early-stage non-small cell lung cancer. CDR3 nucleotides: TGTGCCAGCAGCCGCCTGATGGTTCGAGCGGGAGGAACGGCCGGGGAGCTGTTTTTT. Translated, it gives CASSRLMVRAGGTAGELFF.